The next 30 T cell receptor beta chains were all read from a single sample in a study of metastatic and nonmetastatic thyroid tumors. MiXCR reprocessed the PCR reads for TCRdb. The repertoire holds about 27,000 clones, with about 15% as singletons. Until they underwent thyroid surgery, no patient had received any treatment. Sequencing was carried out using blood. The receptors derive from a male donor with papillary thyroid cancer or a benign thyroid nodule (not recorded which). Some clones in this sample may be carry-over from other donors' samples.

This clone was counted many times. The rearrangement links TRBV5-6 to TRBJ2-7, with 7 nucleotides matching TRBD1. This CDR3 comprises 14 residues. With 0 bases clipped from V and 2 bases from J, the junction kept 2 bases outside the gene matches. Germline CDR1 and CDR2: SGHDT and YYEEEE. CDR3 amino acids: CASSLAQGAYEQYF. The CDR3 DNA follows: TGTGCCAGCAGCTTGGCGCAGGGGGCCTACGAGCAGTACTTC. The full variable domain, its missing parts supplied by reference TRBV5-6 and TRBJ2-7, is DAGVTQSPTHLIKTRGQQVTLRCSPKSGHDTVSWYQQALGQGPQFIFQYYEEEERQRGNFPDRFSGHQFPNYSSELNVNALLLGDSALYLCASSLAQGAYEQYFGPGTRLTVT.

This clone has more than one count but fewer than ten. The chain joins TRBV28 to TRBJ2-1, with TRBD2 matching over 15 bases. V gave up 6 bases and J gave up 3 bases; unmatched junction bases: 3. This CDR3 contains 16 residues. CDR1 and CDR2 (germline): MDHEN, SYDVKM. The CDR3 region has the DNA TGTGCCAGCAGGGGGACTAGCGGGAGGTTCTACAATGAGCAGTTCTTC. Encoded protein: CASRGTSGRFYNEQFF.

This clone has a count of ten or more. This sequence joins TRBV24-1 and TRBJ2-3; TRBD1 might be the D (6 bases). Germline V gives CDR1 KGHDR, CDR2 SFDVKD. The CDR3 runs to 15 residues. With 9 bases removed from V and 0 bases from J, the gap between germline ends came to 15 bases. The CDR3: CATFTGRVSTDTQYF. The CDR3 region has the DNA TGTGCCACCTTCACAGGGCGGGTGAGCACAGATACGCAGTATTTT.

Many counts were recorded for this clone. The chain links TRBV30 to TRBJ2-5, with D perhaps TRBD1 (6 bases). The CDR3 is 12 amino acids. The V and J ends lost 3 bases and 2 bases respectively, with 7 bases between them. The germline CDR1 and CDR2 sequences are GTSNPN and SVGIG (reference sequence). The CDR3 region is CAWRGQQETQYF. CDR3 nucleotides: TGTGCCTGGAGGGGACAACAAGAGACCCAGTACTTC.

This clone came up many times. This sequence joins TRBV6-1 and TRBJ2-5; the match to TRBD2 covers 9 bases. CDR1 and CDR2 from the germline V gene are MNHNS and SASEGT. J gave up 0 bases and V 5 bases, and 13 bases lay outside the gene matches. The CDR3 contains 18 residues. The DNA for the CDR3 is TGTGCCAGCAGTCACAGCGGGAGGATAACCTTATACCAAGAGACCCAGTACTTC. Its protein product is CASSHSGRITLYQETQYF.

Many counts were recorded for this clone. This chain links TRBV24-1 with TRBJ2-1; 9 bases fit TRBD2. CDR1 is KGHDR and CDR2 is SFDVKD in the germline V gene. The V gene end was trimmed by 1 base and the J gene end by 5 bases; junction bases not matched to a gene: 11. The CDR3 totals 18 residues. CDR3 sequence (DNA): TGTGCCACCAGTGATTTCGGGCCCAGTAGCGGGAGAAACAATGAGCAGTTCTTC. It is translated as CATSDFGPSSGRNNEQFF.

The chain is built from TRBV4-3 and TRBJ2-2; D remains unclear. This CDR3 region has 13 residues. Germline lookup yields CDR1 LGHNA and CDR2 YSLEER. Trimming removed 0 bases at V and 8 bases at J, with 7 bases between. The CDR3 reads CASSQDRIGELFF. Here the CDR3 DNA reads TGCGCCAGCAGCCAAGATCGGATAGGGGAGCTGTTTTTT.

This clone was seen ten or more times. The chain links TRBV6-4 to TRBJ2-6; 7 nucleotides match TRBD1. From germline, CDR1 is MRHNA and CDR2 SNTAGT. The CDR3 covers 21 residues. V lost 2 bases, J lost 0 bases, and 16 bases stayed unmatched. Here the CDR3 reads CASSDTGTALPVLSGANVLTF. CDR3 coding DNA: TGTGCCAGCAGTGACACCGGGACAGCACTTCCGGTACTCTCTGGGGCCAACGTCCTGACTTTC.

This clone occurred many times. V and J are TRBV5-1 and TRBJ2-1; D is undetermined. The CDR3 sequence is 15 residues long. Trimming removed 0 bases from V and 4 bases from J, with 11 bases in between. Germline CDR1 SGHRS, CDR2 YFSETQ. The CDR3 spells CASSLASPFYNEQFF. CDR3 coding DNA: TGCGCCAGCAGCTTGGCCAGCCCTTTTTACAATGAGCAGTTCTTC.

The sample holds many counts of this clone. The genes are TRBV18 and TRBJ1-1, with D perhaps matching TRBD1 (6 bases). V was trimmed by 2 bases and J by 11 bases, leaving 9 bases between them. The CDR3 is 11 amino acids. CDR1 is KGHSH and CDR2 is LQKENI in the germline V gene. The CDR3 DNA reads TGTGCCAGCTCACCAGGGGGCGACGCTTTCTTT. Amino acids: CASSPGGDAFF.

The chain uses TRBV3-1 and TRBJ2-7; D call uncertain. The V and J ends lost 0 bases and 4 bases respectively, with 16 bases between them. Germline CDR1 is LGHDT and CDR2 is YNNKEL (reference sequence). This CDR3 comprises 16 residues. Here the CDR3 reads CASSQDLGERCYEQYF. The CDR3 DNA sequence: TGTGCCAGCAGCCAAGATTTGGGTGAACGTTGTTACGAGCAGTACTTC.

The rearrangement joins TRBV9 to TRBJ2-3; D gene uncertain. Trimming pared 6 bases from V and 4 bases from J, leaving 18 bases between. This CDR3 comprises 15 residues. Germline CDR1 is SGDLS and CDR2 is YYNGEE. The CDR3 DNA is TGTGCCAGCACCGCCGGGCTAGTCATTGCAGATACGCAGTATTTT. Protein sequence: CASTAGLVIADTQYF.

The chain recombines TRBV19 with TRBJ2-1, with TRBD2 identical over 9 bases. J gave up 4 bases and V 4 bases, and 5 bases lay outside the gene matches. The CDR3 is 15 amino acids. The germline V gene has CDR1 LNHDA and CDR2 SQIVND (reference sequence). CDR3 amino acids: CASSTSSGIYNEQFF. In DNA, the CDR3 is TGTGCCAGTAGTACCTCTAGCGGGATATACAATGAGCAGTTCTTC.

There are many counts of this clone. J is TRBJ2-1 and V is TRBV7-9; D is tentatively TRBD1 or TRBD2 (5 bases each). Between the trimmed V and J ends, which lost 5 bases and 9 bases, there was a span of 14 bases. The CDR3 totals 13 residues. Germline CDR1 reads SEHNR; CDR2 reads FQNEAQ (reference sequence). DNA of the CDR3: TGTGCCAGCAGCCCCAGTGCTGGGGGTGAGCAGTTCTTC. Translating gives CASSPSAGGEQFF.

The chain employs TRBV20-1 and TRBJ1-5, with D unresolved. CDR1 DFQATT and CDR2 SNEGSKA come from the germline V gene (reference sequence). V lost 0 bases and J lost 2, with 8 bases in between. The CDR3 covers 14 residues. This CDR3 reads CSARDLQGNQPQHF. The CDR3 DNA sequence: TGCAGTGCTAGAGATTTGCAGGGCAATCAGCCCCAGCATTTT.

The gene calls are TRBV7-9 and TRBJ2-1; D is ambiguous. This CDR3 region has 14 residues. Germline CDR1 is SEHNR and CDR2 is FQNEAQ (reference sequence). The germline V and J ends were trimmed by 5 bases and 9 bases, with 17 bases remaining between them. The CDR3 reads CASSAPVSVVEQFF. The CDR3 bases are TGTGCCAGCAGCGCGCCCGTCTCCGTCGTTGAGCAGTTCTTC. The variable domain in full, with the rest retrieved from reference TRBV7-9 and TRBJ2-1, is DTGVSQNPRHKITKRGQNVTFRCDPISEHNRLYWYRQTLGQGPEFLTYFQNEAQLEKSRLLSDRFSAERPKGSFSTLEIQRTEQGDSAMYLCASSAPVSVVEQFFGPGTRLTVL.

This chain connects TRBV30 to TRBJ1-5; D remains unclear. The CDR3 contains 16 residues. The germline V gene encodes CDR1 GTSNPN and CDR2 SVGIG (reference sequence). V shed 3 bases and J shed 7 bases, with 22 bases lying between them. The CDR3 DNA sequence: TGTGCCTGGAGGACACCCTTGGGGAGGTCCTCACAGCCCCAGCATTTT. This translates into CAWRTPLGRSSQPQHF.

The chain links TRBV20-1 to TRBJ2-5, with D perhaps TRBD1 or TRBD2 (5 bases each). In germline, CDR1 is DFQATT, CDR2 SNEGSKA (reference sequence). The CDR3 spans 15 residues. Trimming cost V 2 bases and J 5 bases, with 18 bases left between them. The CDR3 DNA sequence: TGCAGTGCTAGATACCTGGGGGTACCGGGGGAGACCCAGTACTTC. It codes for CSARYLGVPGETQYF.

V usage is TRBV28 and J usage is TRBJ2-3; tentative D call: TRBD1 (6 bases). This CDR3 comprises 13 residues. Germline CDR1 MDHEN, CDR2 SYDVKM. V was pared by 8 bases and J by 3 bases, with 12 bases between. The CDR3 loop reads CASRDTLTDTQYF. The CDR3 region has the DNA TGTGCCAGCCGGGACACTTTGACAGATACGCAGTATTTT. The full variable domain, rest sourced from reference TRBV28 and TRBJ2-3, is DVKVTQSSRYLVKRTGEKVFLECVQDMDHENMFWYRQDPGLGLRLIYFSYDVKMKEKGDIPEGYSVSREKKERFSLILESASTNQTSMYLCASRDTLTDTQYFGPGTRLTVL.

This clone turned up a few times. This sample also contains other DNA sequences that code for the same CDR3. The chain couples TRBV11-3 to TRBJ2-3, with TRBD1 as a possible D gene (7 bases). V lost 1 base and J 8 bases, leaving 28 bases between the germline ends. Germline CDR1 is SGHNT and CDR2 is YENEEA. The CDR3 is 19 amino acids. The CDR3 bases are TGTGCCAGCAGCTTAGGGGGGGCTGGAGGGGGCGGCGGGGCCGTTACGCAGTATTTT. The encoded protein is CASSLGGAGGGGGAVTQYF.

This clone was observed at least ten times. The CDR3 protein is CSAGTGEEKLFF. In DNA, the CDR3 is TGCAGTGCCGGGACAGGGGAAGAAAAACTGTTTTTT. This rearrangement joins TRBV20-1 to TRBJ1-4; 10 bases fit TRBD1. CDR3 size: 12 residues. Germline assignment: CDR1 DFQATT and CDR2 SNEGSKA (reference sequence). V shed 6 bases and J 8 bases; nucleotides not matched to a gene: 3.

This clone was recorded many times. The J gene is TRBJ2-1, the V gene TRBV20-1; TRBD1 matches 8 bases. CDR1 DFQATT and CDR2 SNEGSKA come from the germline V gene (reference sequence). The CDR3 covers 14 residues. Losses at the gene ends were 2 bases for V and 5 bases for J; bases not matched to a gene: 5. CDR3 sequence: CSARPGGVHNEQFF. CDR3 coding DNA: TGCAGTGCTAGACCAGGGGGCGTGCACAATGAGCAGTTCTTC.

This clone appeared many times. The gene calls are TRBV9 and TRBJ1-2; D is undetermined. The CDR3 covers 15 residues. Germline V gives CDR1 SGDLS, CDR2 YYNGEE. Between the trimmed V and J ends, which lost 3 bases and 0 bases, there was a span of 12 bases. DNA of the CDR3: TGTGCCAGCAGCGAAGACGCTAGACCTAACTATGGCTACACCTTC. Translating it yields CASSEDARPNYGYTF.

This clone came up many times. This chain joins TRBV7-9 and TRBJ2-3; TRBD1 matches 7 bases. Germline CDR1 is SEHNR and CDR2 is FQNEAQ (reference sequence). This CDR3 has 13 amino acids. Unmatched junction bases numbered 3, after V lost 4 bases and J lost 5 bases. The CDR3 bases are TGTGCCAGCAGCTCTCAGGGGGTAGATACGCAGTATTTT. It yields the protein CASSSQGVDTQYF.

This clone has ten or more counts. This chain uses TRBV5-1 with TRBJ2-7, with TRBD2 matching over 8 bases. The CDR3 is 14 amino acids. V dropped 4 bases and J dropped 1; count of bases not matched to a gene: 4. From germline, CDR1 is SGHRS and CDR2 YFSETQ. The CDR3 sequence is CASSPGGGSYEQYF. The CDR3 DNA sequence: TGCGCCAGCAGCCCCGGGGGGGGGTCCTACGAGCAGTACTTC. Full variable domain (missing parts from reference TRBV5-1 and TRBJ2-7): KAGVTQTPRYLIKTRGQQVTLSCSPISGHRSVSWYQQTPGQGLQFLFEYFSETQRNKGNFPGRFSGRQFSNSRSEMNVSTLELGDSALYLCASSPGGGSYEQYFGPGTRLTVT.

This clone is classed as medium-sized. The rearrangement uses TRBV12-3 or TRBV12-4 and TRBJ2-7; D not resolved. The CDR3 is made up of 12 amino acids. The V and J ends lost 2 bases and 6 bases respectively, with 8 bases between them. Here the CDR3 DNA reads TGTGCCAGCAGTTTAAAGCTCCCCGAGCAGTACTTC. This gives the protein CASSLKLPEQYF.

This clone occurred many times. The genes are TRBV18 and TRBJ2-1; the D gene is possibly TRBD2 (6 bases). V was pared by 3 bases and J by 8 bases, with 20 bases between. Germline V CDR1 and CDR2: KGHSH, LQKENI. The length of the CDR3 is 16 residues. Here the CDR3 DNA reads TGTGCCAGCTCACCGGAGTACGGTGGATGGGGGGATGAGCAGTTCTTC. As protein: CASSPEYGGWGDEQFF.

This clone occurred many times. The chain has TRBV6-1 and TRBJ2-2; 9 nucleotides agree with TRBD1. This CDR3 has 15 amino acids. CDR1 and CDR2 from the germline V gene are MNHNS and SASEGT. Trimming cost V 8 bases and J 6 bases; bases outside gene matches: 10. The CDR3 DNA follows: TGTGCCAGCTCTTCTGAGACAGGGGGATCCGGGGAGCTGTTTTTT. This translates into CASSSETGGSGELFF.

About this clone: At one of its ends the junction is not consistent with the germline gene, which may arise from a read error. The rearrangement joins TRBV27 to TRBJ1-3; D unclear. The V gene's germline CDR1 is MNHEY and CDR2 SMNVEV (reference sequence). This CDR3 is 15 amino acids long. CDR3 loop: CASSSFQEPGNTIYF. The CDR3 DNA reads as TGTGCCAGCAGTTCCTTCCAGGAGCCAGGAAACACAATATATTTT.

The sample holds a few counts of this clone. A read error may produce the germline difference seen at one junction end. This sample includes further DNA sequences coding for the same CDR3. This chain joins TRBV6-1 and TRBJ1-2; 8 bases line up with TRBD1. This CDR3 contains 15 residues. Per germline, CDR1 MNHNS and CDR2 SASEGT. CDR3 coding DNA: TGTGCCAGCAGCTCAACTAGGACAGGGAGGGATGGCTACACCTTT. This codes for CASSSTRTGRDGYTF.